The clone carrying this T cell receptor (beta chain) has a count of ten or more. Trimming cost V 0 bases and J 4 bases, with 11 bases left between them. Germline CDR1 reads LNHNV; CDR2 reads YYDKDF (reference sequence). This CDR3 is 15 amino acids long. TCRdb re-derived calls from the RT-PCR reads in MiXCR, one entry per CDR3 protein. The sample has roughly 230,000 distinct CDR3 sequences, about 14% seen once. This sample stems from a study of patients and donors after allogeneic stem cell transplantation. The source is a human donor who was either an allogeneic HSCT recipient or a stem cell or donor lymphocyte infusion donor (not recorded which). It is not recorded whose cells these are; they may come from a transplant donor. The chain combines TRBV15 with TRBJ2-3, with D perhaps being TRBD1 or TRBD2 (5 bases each). The source material was blood, either unsorted or a sorted T cell fraction (not recorded which). In nucleotides, the CDR3 is TGTGCCACCAGCAGAGAGGGGACCTCCCCAGATACGCAGTATTTT. This encodes CATSREGTSPDTQYF. The whole variable domain, filled in from reference TRBV15 and TRBJ2-3, reads DAMVIQNPRYQVTQFGKPVTLSCSQTLNHNVMYWYQQKSSQAPKLLFHYYDKDFNNEADTPDNFQSRRPNTSFCFLDIRSPGLGDTAMYLCATSREGTSPDTQYFGPGTRLTVL.